The clone carrying this TCR beta chain was seen a handful of times. Its cognate antigen is unknown. This specimen comes from a study of blood T cells in healthy people across ages. Study findings and constraints: Diversity estimates from one million T cells were considered underestimates. While age rose, TCR beta diversity per million T cells dropped in a roughly linear way. Greater diversity and more naive CD4+ cells were seen in long-lived donors than in aged donors.

Germline assignment: CDR1 DFQATT and CDR2 SNEGSKA (reference sequence). V lost 3 bases, J lost 2 bases, and 10 bases lay in between. CDR3 length: 13 amino acids. A J-beta primer mix and a sample-barcoded 5' primer were used in a second PCR of roughly 6 to 12 cycles. Sequencing recovered at least 2.5 million CDR3-containing paired-end reads from each sample. TCRdb ran MiXCR on the 5' RACE reads and lists one entry per CDR3 protein. The data hold fewer than 750,000 distinct CDR3 sequences, with 47% observed a single time. This clonotype was obtained from an elderly man in good health. This rearrangement joins TRBV20-1 to TRBJ1-2, with D maybe TRBD1 (6 bases). Sequencing was carried out using blood. The CDR3 protein is CSARAQGNYGYTF. The CDR3 nucleotides read TGCAGTGCTAGGGCACAGGGAAACTATGGCTACACCTTC.